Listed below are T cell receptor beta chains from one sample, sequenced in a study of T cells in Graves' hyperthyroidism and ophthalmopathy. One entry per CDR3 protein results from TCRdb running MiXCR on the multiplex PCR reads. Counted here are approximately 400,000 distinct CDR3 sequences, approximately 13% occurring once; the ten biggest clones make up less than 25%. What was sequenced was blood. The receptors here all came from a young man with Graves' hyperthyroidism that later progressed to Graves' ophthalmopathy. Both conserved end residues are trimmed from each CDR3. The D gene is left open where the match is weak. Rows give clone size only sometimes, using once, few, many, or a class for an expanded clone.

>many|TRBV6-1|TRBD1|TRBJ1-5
ASMRNTGGSQPQH
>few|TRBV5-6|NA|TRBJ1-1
ASSQNQEAF
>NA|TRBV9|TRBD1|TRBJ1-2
ASSVEQGANYGYT
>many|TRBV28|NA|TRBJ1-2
ASKLQGNYGYT
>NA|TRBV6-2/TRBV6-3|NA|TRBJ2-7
ASSYGSNYEQY
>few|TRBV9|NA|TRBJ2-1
ASSVQDASYNEQF
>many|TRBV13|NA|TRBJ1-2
ASSLSPIAEVGYT
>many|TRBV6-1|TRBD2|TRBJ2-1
ASSEMGRKGRGGRSLF
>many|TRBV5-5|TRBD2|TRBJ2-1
ASIGLAGLNEQF
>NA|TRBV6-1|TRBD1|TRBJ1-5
ASSGRDSLFRRNQPQH
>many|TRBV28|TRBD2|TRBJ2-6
ASMTSGGARSGANVLT
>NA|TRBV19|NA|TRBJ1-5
ASSQNQGHQPQH
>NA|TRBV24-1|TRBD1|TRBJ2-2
ATRDRGNTGELF
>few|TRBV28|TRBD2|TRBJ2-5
ASRRLAGGRETQY
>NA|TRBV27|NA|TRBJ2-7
ASSLGSVSEQY
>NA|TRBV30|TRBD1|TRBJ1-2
AWSQGGLGGYT
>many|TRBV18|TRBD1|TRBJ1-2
ASSQDRGSGYT
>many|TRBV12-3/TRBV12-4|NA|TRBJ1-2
ASSRGIGYGYT
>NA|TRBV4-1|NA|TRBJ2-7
ASRPARGLGYEQY
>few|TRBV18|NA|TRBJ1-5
ASSPFEIGGNNQPQH
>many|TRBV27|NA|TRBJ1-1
ASSTPDRLNTEAF
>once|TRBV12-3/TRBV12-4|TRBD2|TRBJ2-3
ASSFGGAPDTQY
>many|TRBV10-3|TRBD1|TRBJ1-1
AIRGDRGTEAF